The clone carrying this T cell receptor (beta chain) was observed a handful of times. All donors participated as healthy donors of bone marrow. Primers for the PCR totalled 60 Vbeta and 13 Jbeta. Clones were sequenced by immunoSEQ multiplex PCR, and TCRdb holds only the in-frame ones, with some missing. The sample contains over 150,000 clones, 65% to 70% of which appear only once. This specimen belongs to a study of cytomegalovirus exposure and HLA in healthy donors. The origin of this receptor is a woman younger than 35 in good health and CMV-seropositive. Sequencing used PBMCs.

The CDR3 reads CASSGAAGTTNEKLFF. In nucleotides, the CDR3 is TGTGCCAGCAGTGGCGCGGCTGGCACAACTAATGAAAAACTGTTTTTT. The V and J genes are TRBV2 and TRBJ1-4; D is uncertain. Trimming took 4 bases from V and 0 from J, leaving 12 bases between them. This CDR3 is built from 16 residues. Per germline, CDR1 SNHLY and CDR2 FYNNEI.